Here is one TCR beta chain with its context. Its antigen remains unknown. These data originate in a study of beta chain features in type 1 diabetes. Study observations and caveats: Here, the possible influence of HLA type (on TCRB rearrangement) remained unresolved. Equally in patients and controls, shorter templates might have been favored by PCR. VDJ junctions sequenced from type 1 diabetes patients showed fewer insertions and more deletions.

Reverse transcription of all isolated RNA meant that expressed TCRB transcripts were sequenced. Using immunoSEQ multiplex PCR, the repertoire was profiled, and TCRdb retains in-frame clones only, with some absent. The sample has approximately 84,000 clones; 30% to 35% are singletons. By way of CD45RO/CCR7/CD25/CD127/CD95/CD27, the CD4+ regulatory, stem cell-like memory, central memory and naive cells were sorted. This CDR3 region has 14 residues. CDR1 and CDR2 (germline): SGHRS, YFSETQ. V shed 3 bases and J shed 5 bases, with 14 bases lying between them. The clonotype comes from a woman in her late teens or twenties in good health. The chain recombines TRBV5-1 with TRBJ2-5; possibly TRBD1 for D (6 bases). Sequenced sample: stem cell memory CD4+ T cells from blood. This CDR3 reads CASSSRRGSETQYF. CDR3 nucleotide sequence: TGCGCCAGCAGCTCCCGCAGGGGTTCGGAGACCCAGTACTTC.